This TCR beta chain is from a study of HIV-infected children after antiretroviral therapy interruption. Study details: Children's median ages were around 9.1 years and 8 years by group. Most participating children were previously exposed to EBV and CMV.

Treatment defined: PENTA 11 planned treatment interruption arm or continuous ART arm. At least 5 million viable PBMCs were required per cryopreserved sample. V was cut by 7 bases and J by 7 bases, with 17 bases left in between. The CDR3 covers 13 residues. The V gene's germline CDR1 is LGHDT and CDR2 YNNKEL (reference sequence). A 3' RACE protocol on RNA, with unique molecular identifiers, produced the TCR library. Each CDR3 protein is one row after TCRdb ran MiXCR on the 3' RACE reads. The sample lists 40,000 to 50,000 distinct CDR3 sequences; about 4.3% were seen once. On this clonotype itself: A clone one base away is much larger, so this may be a read error.

V gene TRBV3-1 combines with J gene TRBJ2-7; the D gene is possibly TRBD2 (7 bases). The clonotype was recovered from a pool of human donors with HIV. The input for sequencing was CD45RA+ CD4+ T cells from PBMCs, pooled from several time points, taken from a donor given antiretroviral therapy, either interrupted or continuous. The subset here: naive CD4+ CD45RA+ CD45RO- T cells. This CDR3 reads CASNPRTAGEQYF. The CDR3 nucleotides read TGTGCCAGCAACCCTCGGACAGCGGGGGAGCAGTACTTC.